The entry that follows covers one TCR beta chain sequence. Its antigen is still unknown. Per germline, CDR1 SGHRS and CDR2 YFSETQ. The CDR3 is made up of 13 amino acids. Trimming took off 1 base at V and 4 bases at J, with 8 bases between the two ends. The record originates from a study of T-cell reconstitution after alpha-beta-depleted transplantation in children. Construction of the TCRbeta library involved unique molecular identifiers. One entry per CDR3 protein results from TCRdb running MiXCR on the PCR reads. The data show 120,000 or so distinct CDR3 sequences, 20% to 25% seen once. General observations from the study: The high TCRbeta diversity at day 60 in some patients came from surviving recipient T cells and thymic progenitors.

The chain is built from TRBV5-1 and TRBJ1-1, with D uncertain. The starting material was PBMCs, mostly from graft donor cells, obtained 180 days after TCRalphabeta/CD19-depleted stem cell transplant. This TCR was sampled from a male patient between 2 and 10 years old who had a stem cell transplant for chronic granulomatous disease, so the T cells may come from the graft donor. CDR3 amino acids: CASSLWWGTEAFF. Written as DNA, the CDR3 is TGCGCCAGCAGCTTGTGGTGGGGCACTGAAGCTTTCTTT.